This T cell receptor beta chain was observed in a study of CD8 T cells in Susac syndrome. V was cut by 4 bases and J by 3 bases, with 19 bases left in between. Germline V gives CDR1 SGHNT, CDR2 YYREEE (reference sequence). The CDR3 totals 16 residues. Reverse transcription used roughly 0.45 to 1 ug RNA and random hexamers. TCR beta CDR3 was amplified by immunoSEQ covering 54 Vbeta and 13 Jbeta. One entry per CDR3 protein results from TCRdb running MiXCR on the immunoSEQ multiplex PCR reads. This table has under 200,000 distinct CDR3 sequences, approximately 94% appearing once. Sequences were obtained from CD4+ T cells from PBMCs. This sequence joins TRBV5-4 and TRBJ1-1; a possible D gene is TRBD1 (6 bases). This receptor was identified in a human donor with Susac syndrome. CDR3 coding DNA: TGTGCCAGCAGCGCACTGATGCAGGGGACGGACACTGAAGCTTTCTTT. It encodes CASSALMQGTDTEAFF.